This note documents a single T cell receptor beta chain sequence. This receptor's antigen is unknown. No much larger clonotype is one base removed from it; base qualities were not supplied. This entry is derived from a study of immune evolution from preneoplasia to lung adenocarcinoma (dated by TCRdb to 2020 to 2023). With respect to the entire study: HLA loss of heterozygosity was found in 7% of AIS, under 16% of MIA and about a third of ADC lesions, and in no AAH lesions. A total of approximately 56 patients contributed TCR sequencing data. Resected precursor lesions (AAH, AIS, MIA) and invasive adenocarcinomas were compared with paired morphologically normal lung tissue. The study used immune gene expression, TCR sequencing and multiplex immunofluorescence to profile the immune contexture of lung adenocarcinoma precursors and invasive adenocarcinoma. Sample size was based on specimen availability rather than a prior power calculation. The study reported that fewer than 120 samples were used for TCR sequencing. The immune data were integrated with whole exome sequencing and methylation data from the same cohort of nodules. POLYSOLVER was used to infer Class I HLA alleles from exome data, while LOHHLA was used to detect allele-specific HLA loss. In total, the cohort included roughly 49 patients with pulmonary nodules, all of whom underwent surgical resection. Study-wide findings and limitations: Because all patients came from Japan and China, whether the findings apply to Western populations was uncertain. The highest clonality was observed in normal lung, whereas higher T cell density and diversity but lower clonality appeared to be present in later-stage lesions. The findings were based on association rather than direct causation, and larger cohorts with long-term follow-up and longitudinal biopsies were deemed needed. Compared with EGFR-mutant or double wild-type lesions, KRAS-mutant nodules had the highest T cell clonality. Normal lung had the highest top T cell clone frequencies, which appeared to decline progressively from AAH through AIS, MIA and invasive adenocarcinoma.

Using the immunoSEQ hsTCRbeta Kit, TCR beta CDR3 regions were sequenced from DNA. In the source study's methods: TCR sequencing data were analysed with the ImmunoSEQ Analyzer. T cell clonality was calculated on productive rearrangements as 1 minus Pielou's evenness. To measure T cell diversity, the inverse Simpson index was applied to productive templates. T cell density was expressed as TCR beta template counts normalized to usable DNA, with usable DNA estimated by amplifying and sequencing housekeeping genes. TCR metrics were compared across histologic stages using two-sided Kruskal-Wallis tests. The source is immuneACCESS, and TCRdb retained only in-frame sequences with V and J called. Part of the clones is not carried over; for the studies checked, unresolved V genes explain less than half of this, and the remainder is unexplained. From that table come the V and J calls and clone size; the DNA was used to work out D and trimming. This sample gives thousands of clones in total; around 86% of them show up just once. The ten largest clonotypes hold 3% to 4% of the sample.

The patients had resection in Japan or China between about 2013 and 2017. The histologic diagnosis of each case was independently confirmed on H&E slides by two lung cancer pathologists. For nucleic acid extraction, premalignant or tumor cells were enriched by macro-dissection following pathologic assessment. DNA was isolated from FFPE tissue using the AllPrep DNA/RNA FFPE Kit. The clonotype originates from a person aged 55-75 years with lung adenocarcinoma. The sequencing input was FFPE invasive lung adenocarcinoma tissue. The sample's cell subset or site, from its label and the paper: frankly invasive lung adenocarcinoma (ADC).

The bases read TGCAGCGTGGGGCGGACTAGCGGCTCTTTAATAGGAGGCACAGATACGCAGTATTTT. It codes for CSVGRTSGSLIGGTDTQYF. In this chain, TRBV29-1 is recombined with TRBJ2-3; 10 central nucleotides agree with TRBD2. Trimming leaves V shorter by 6 bases and J shorter by 1 base, with the junction holding 19 bases beyond the gene matches. Taken from cysteine to phenylalanine, the CDR3 has 19 residues. Kept here is only the CDR3 DNA, which spans 57 bases and is read in frame from base 1. The germline V gene supplies CDR1 SQVTM and CDR2 ANQGSEA.